A single sample gave rise to the 5 T cell receptor beta chains below, sequenced in a study of naive CD8 T cells in extremely preterm neonates. Profiled with immunoSEQ multiplex PCR; TCRdb holds only in-frame clones, not every one. The table shows about 5,800 clones, with around 97% occurring only once. Sequencing used naive CD8+ T cells from blood. Source of these receptors: a human donor in good health.

J is TRBJ2-7 and V is TRBV4-2, with D perhaps TRBD1 (6 bases). The CDR3 consists of 18 residues. Germline assignment: CDR1 LGHNA and CDR2 YNFKEQ. V lost 2 bases to trimming and J lost 2 bases, with 22 bases between them. The CDR3 region is CASSQPINGQGSPYEQYV. CDR3 bases: TGTGCCAGCAGCCAACCAATCAACGGGCAGGGGAGCCCCTACGAGCAGTACGTC.

V gene TRBV21-1 combines with J gene TRBJ1-5. TRBV21-1 is shown as a pseudogene. CDR3 length: 17 residues. The CDR3 nucleotides read TGTGCCAGCAGAGCTATGTTAGCACATTGGCATCATCAGCCCCAGCATTTT. Protein product: CASRAMLAHWHHQPQHF.

The CDR3 nucleotides are TGCGCCAGCAGTGAAGACAGGGACTATGGCTACACCTTC. Amino acids: CASSEDRDYGYTF. The chain recombines TRBV10-1 with TRBJ1-2, with 7 bases aligning to TRBD1. The CDR3 extends over 13 amino acids. Germline V gene lookup returns CDR1 WNHNN and CDR2 SYGVQD (reference sequence). The V segment lost 3 bases and the J segment 3 bases; nucleotides outside the gene matches: 1.

The rearrangement links TRBV27 to TRBJ2-1; 11 bases line up with TRBD2. The CDR3 has 16 residues. J was trimmed by 7 bases and V by 2 bases; bases with no gene match: 7. Germline CDR1 MNHEY, CDR2 SMNVEV (reference sequence). CDR3: CASSLGVSGGANEQFF. The DNA for the CDR3 is TGTGCCAGCAGTTTAGGGGTTAGCGGGGGGGCGAATGAGCAGTTCTTC.

This clone occurred once. The rearrangement joins TRBV4-3 to TRBJ1-2, with 8 positions matching TRBD1. J gave up 10 bases and V 1 base, and 8 bases lay outside the gene matches. Germline loops: CDR1 LGHNA, CDR2 YSLEER. This CDR3 contains 14 residues. The CDR3 loop is CASSQASGTGDYTF. CDR3 nucleotides: TGCGCCAGCAGCCAAGCCTCCGGGACAGGTGACTACACCTTC.